The 17 T cell receptor beta chains reported below all come from one sample, sequenced in a study of T-cell reconstitution after alpha-beta-depleted transplantation in children. Researchers prepared the TCRbeta library using unique molecular identifiers, the study reports. TCRdb re-called the PCR reads through MiXCR, storing one row per CDR3 protein. The table lists more than 550,000 distinct CDR3 sequences, more than 9% of them singletons. The sample consisted of PBMCs from the stem cell graft donor, taken from the stem cell graft. The receptors were gathered from a human donor who donated a stem cell graft to a child with acute myeloid leukemia.

J is TRBJ2-7 and V is TRBV5-5, with D possibly matching TRBD1 (6 bases). Trimming cost V 3 bases and J 0 bases, with 19 bases left between them. The CDR3 is 17 amino acids. The germline CDR1 and CDR2 sequences are SGHKS and YYEKEE (reference sequence). The CDR3 DNA reads as TGTGCCAGCAGCTCTCCTCTCGACAGGTTAAGCTCCTACGAGCAGTACTTC. Residues: CASSSPLDRLSSYEQYF.

The chain is built from TRBV7-9 and TRBJ2-1; D remains unclear. V lost 4 bases to trimming and J lost 1 base, with 14 bases between them. The CDR3 totals 16 residues. The germline gives CDR1 SEHNR, CDR2 FQNEAQ (reference sequence). The CDR3 region has the DNA TGTGCCAGCAGCTCACCCCAGGAAAGGTCCTACAATGAGCAGTTCTTC. Translating gives CASSSPQERSYNEQFF.

This clonotype was seen only a few times. This sequence joins TRBV5-5 and TRBJ2-7; either TRBD1 or TRBD2 may fit D (5 bases each). The germline V gene has CDR1 SGHKS and CDR2 YYEKEE (reference sequence). Trimming took off 0 bases at V and 0 bases at J, with 16 bases between the two ends. This CDR3 spans 17 amino acids. As DNA, the CDR3 is TGTGCCAGCAGCTTGGAGTTTACCGGGGCGAACTCCTACGAGCAGTACTTC. It translates to CASSLEFTGANSYEQYF. Based on the CDR3 plus reference TRBV5-5 and TRBJ2-7, the full variable domain is DAGVTQSPTHLIKTRGQQVTLRCSPISGHKSVSWYQQVLGQGPQFIFQYYEKEERGRGNFPDRFSARQFPNYSSELNVNALLLGDSALYLCASSLEFTGANSYEQYFGPGTRLTVT.

The V and J genes are TRBV28 and TRBJ2-5; 8 bases fit TRBD1. This CDR3 contains 13 residues. Germline V gene sequence: CDR1 MDHEN, CDR2 SYDVKM. With 8 bases clipped from V and 1 base from J, the junction kept 3 bases outside the gene matches. This chain's CDR3 is CASQGQAQETQYF. As DNA, the CDR3 is TGTGCCAGCCAGGGACAGGCCCAAGAGACCCAGTACTTC. Based on the CDR3 plus reference TRBV28 and TRBJ2-5, the full variable domain is DVKVTQSSRYLVKRTGEKVFLECVQDMDHENMFWYRQDPGLGLRLIYFSYDVKMKEKGDIPEGYSVSREKKERFSLILESASTNQTSMYLCASQGQAQETQYFGPGTRLLVL.

This clonotype was seen at least ten times. The rearrangement joins TRBV6-1 to TRBJ2-7; D remains unclear. The CDR3 length is 11 residues. From germline, CDR1 is MNHNS and CDR2 SASEGT. V shed 2 bases and J shed 9 bases, with 8 bases lying between them. Here the CDR3 DNA reads TGTGCCAGCAGTGAACCCCTAAGGCAGTACTTC. Protein: CASSEPLRQYF.

This clonotype was counted many times. The chain combines TRBV28 with TRBJ1-2, with 7 bases fitting TRBD1. With 6 bases clipped from V and 5 bases from J, the junction kept 9 bases outside the gene matches. The CDR3 has 14 residues. Germline V gene sequence: CDR1 MDHEN, CDR2 SYDVKM. CDR3 nucleotides: TGTGCCAGCAGGTCCCCCGGGACAGCTTATGGCTACACCTTC. Its protein product is CASRSPGTAYGYTF.

This clonotype was seen only a few times. This chain connects TRBV9 to TRBJ2-1; TRBD1 or TRBD2 may be the D gene (5 bases each). The V end was cut by 0 bases, the J end by 4 bases, with 11 bases between. Germline CDR1 reads SGDLS; CDR2 reads YYNGEE. The CDR3 runs to 15 residues. CDR3 protein: CASSVDQRTYNEQFF. The DNA of the CDR3 is TGTGCCAGCAGCGTAGACCAGCGGACATACAATGAGCAGTTCTTC.

This clonotype was observed a few times. The rearrangement uses TRBV7-9 and TRBJ2-3, with TRBD2 matching over 10 bases. CDR3 length: 15 residues. Looked up from germline, CDR1 is SEHNR and CDR2 is FQNEAQ (reference sequence). V was clipped by 5 bases and J by 4 bases; unmatched bases: 6. CDR3 nucleotides: TGTGCCAGCAGCCCCGGGACTAGCGAGGCAGATACGCAGTATTTT. Translating it yields CASSPGTSEADTQYF.

This clonotype has only a few counts. This sequence joins TRBV20-1 and TRBJ2-5, with D hard to call. Germline-derived CDR1 and CDR2 are DFQATT and SNEGSKA (reference sequence). The V end was cut by 6 bases, the J end by 5 bases, with 25 bases between. The CDR3 is 16 residues long. The CDR3 sequence: CSARLPDGLTRETQYF. In DNA form, the CDR3 reads TGCAGTGCCAGACTGCCCGACGGGTTGACAAGGGAGACCCAGTACTTC.

This clonotype was seen ten or more times. This chain links TRBV10-3 with TRBJ2-7; D unresolved. V was shortened by 4 bases and J by 0 bases, with 16 bases between the two germline ends. In germline, CDR1 is ENHRY, CDR2 SYGVKD. CDR3 length equals 16 residues. The CDR3 sequence is CAISGQDGLSSYEQYF. The CDR3 nucleotides read TGTGCCATCAGTGGCCAGGACGGCCTCAGCTCCTACGAGCAGTACTTC.

The gene calls are TRBV5-1 and TRBJ1-1; 9 nucleotides agree with TRBD1. Germline CDR1 is SGHRS and CDR2 is YFSETQ. V lost 0 bases and J lost 9; bases outside the gene matches: 6. The CDR3 covers 14 residues. The chain's CDR3 is CASSLAQGQGKAFF. For the CDR3, the DNA is TGCGCCAGCAGCTTGGCCCAAGGACAGGGGAAAGCTTTCTTT.

This sequence joins TRBV29-1 and TRBJ2-7; 9 nucleotides match TRBD1. V was pared by 6 bases and J by 3 bases, with 3 bases of the junction left unmatched. Germline CDR1 is SQVTM and CDR2 is ANQGSEA. The CDR3 extends over 12 amino acids. CDR3 protein: CSVQGAVYEQYF. The CDR3 bases are TGCAGCGTACAGGGGGCAGTCTACGAGCAGTACTTC.

This clonotype was seen at least ten times. This rearrangement joins TRBV12-3 or TRBV12-4 to TRBJ1-6; 9 nucleotides match TRBD1. J lost 8 bases, V lost 7 bases, and 6 bases had no gene match. The CDR3 is 14 amino acids. CDR3 in amino acids: CASTLGQGHSPLHF. DNA of the CDR3: TGTGCCAGCACCCTAGGACAGGGGCATTCACCCCTCCACTTT.

This clonotype was seen many times. The chain is built from TRBV20-1 and TRBJ2-5, with D possibly TRBD2 on 5 matching bases. Germline loops: CDR1 DFQATT, CDR2 SNEGSKA (reference sequence). V dropped 3 bases and J dropped 1 base, with 9 bases sitting between them. This CDR3 comprises 13 residues. CDR3 sequence: CSARMTTQETQYF. CDR3 nucleotides: TGCAGTGCTAGGATGACTACCCAAGAGACCCAGTACTTC.

The chain has TRBV7-2 and TRBJ2-7; 8 bases are a match to TRBD2. There are 16 residues in the CDR3. J was trimmed by 6 bases and V by 5 bases; bases with no gene match: 15. Germline V gene data show CDR1 as SGHTA and CDR2 as FQGNSA. CDR3 sequence (DNA): TGTGCCAGCAGCCCAACAGGTTCCGCGGGGGGTGGCGAGCAGTACTTC. It is translated as CASSPTGSAGGGEQYF.

This clonotype has a handful of counts. The chain couples TRBV27 to TRBJ2-7, with a tentative D call TRBD1 (6 bases). The CDR3 extends over 16 amino acids. The V gene's germline CDR1 is MNHEY and CDR2 SMNVEV (reference sequence). V lost 5 bases and J lost 1, with 18 bases in between. CDR3 bases: TGTGCCAGCAGTACTATAAGGACAGTTCCTTCCTACGAGCAGTACTTC. Its protein product is CASSTIRTVPSYEQYF.

In its sample, this clonotype was seen many times. The chain uses TRBV28 and TRBJ2-1; 7 bases match TRBD2. The CDR3 covers 11 residues. From germline, CDR1 is MDHEN and CDR2 SYDVKM. The CDR3 nucleotides are TGTGTGGCTAGCGGTTACAATGAGCAGTTCTTC. It yields the protein CVASGYNEQFF. Variable domain in full (rest from reference TRBV28 and TRBJ2-1): DVKVTQSSRYLVKRTGEKVFLECVQDMDHENMFWYRQDPGLGLRLIYFSYDVKMKEKGDIPEGYSVSREKKERFSLILESASTNQTSMYLCVASGYNEQFFGPGTRLTVL.